The clone carrying this T cell receptor beta chain was counted at least ten times. Its antigen is as yet unknown. These data are taken from a study of regulatory T cells in long-lasting Graves disease. Findings of the study overall: The number of shared public clonotypes was higher in persistent patients (2,741) than new patients (roughly 970).

The CDR3 contains 13 residues. CDR1 MNHEY and CDR2 SMNVEV come from the germline V gene (reference sequence). The V and J ends lost 3 bases and 6 bases, in that order; junction bases with no gene match: 4. The TCR beta library used iRepertoire HTBI primers with Arm-PCR amplification of CDR3. TCRdb re-called the multiplex PCR reads through MiXCR, storing one row per CDR3 protein. The sample has more than 300,000 distinct CDR3 sequences, 12% seen once. Time point: newly diagnosed GD, antithyroid drugs for less than 3 months. The TCR library was made from RNA that had been extracted from PBMCs in TRIzol. The same sample was also used in a study of T cells in Graves' hyperthyroidism and ophthalmopathy. As that report states: The HTBI primer set drove a first-round RT-PCR of the TCR CDR3.

The chain employs TRBV27 and TRBJ1-2; 7 nucleotides agree with TRBD1. The clonotype comes from a woman aged 18-35 years with Graves disease. The source material was peripheral blood mononuclear cells (PBMCs), sampled at new diagnosis, from a patient treated with antithyroid drugs. The CDR3 region is CASSLTGFNGYTF. The CDR3 region has the DNA TGTGCCAGCAGTTTGACAGGGTTTAATGGCTACACCTTC.